The 18 T cell receptor beta chains given below trace back to one sample, sequenced in a study of T cells in localized non-small cell lung cancer (dated by TCRdb to 2020 to 2022). Receptors were amplified or captured by the immunoSEQ multiplex PCR assay. What TCRdb holds here is the immuneACCESS table cut down to in-frame rearrangements. Part of the clones is not present; checked against another copy, under half of the missing clones reflect an unresolved V gene, and the others are unexplained. Across this sample there are tens of thousands of clones, with about four fifths seen only once. The biggest ten clones account for 1.3% of the sample. The sequences come from peripheral blood, collected before any cancer treatment. The receptors derive from a female donor at least 60 years old with stage I lung adenocarcinoma.

A few counts support this clone. The rearrangement links TRBV7-2 to TRBJ2-7; D gene uncertain. The CDR3 is made up of 13 amino acids. V was pared by 2 bases and J by 3 bases, with 8 bases between. From germline, CDR1 is SGHTA and CDR2 FQGNSA. The chain's CDR3 is CASSLSSSYEQYF. In DNA, the CDR3 is TGTGCCAGCAGCTTAAGTTCTAGCTACGAGCAGTACTTC.

The chain links TRBV19 to TRBJ2-3, with unresolved D. The CDR3 is 14 residues long. Per germline, CDR1 LNHDA and CDR2 SQIVND (reference sequence). V dropped 7 bases and J dropped 1 base, with 12 bases sitting between them. CDR3: CASKNRPGTDTQYF. As DNA, the CDR3 is TGTGCCAGTAAAAACCGCCCAGGCACAGATACGCAGTATTTT.

This clone has more than one count but fewer than ten. One end of the junction does not line up with germline, which may come from a read error. This sequence joins TRBV9 and TRBJ2-1, with TRBD2 as a possible D gene (6 bases). Germline CDR1 is SGDLS and CDR2 is YYNGEE. The CDR3 extends over 14 amino acids. CDR3: CASSVDSSANEWVF. The CDR3 DNA reads as TGTGCCAGCAGCGTAGATTCTAGCGCCAATGAGTGGGTCTTC.

The V and J genes are TRBV6-1 and TRBJ2-3, with 7 bases fitting TRBD2. The V gene end was trimmed by 10 bases and the J gene end by 2 bases; junction bases not matched to a gene: 12. CDR1 is MNHNS, CDR2 SASEGT, per germline. The CDR3 covers 15 residues. CDR3 region: CATQGASGDTDTQYF. The CDR3 DNA sequence: TGTGCCACTCAGGGAGCTAGCGGAGACACAGATACGCAGTATTTT.

For the CDR3, the DNA is TGTGCCAGCAGCTTAGGAGTAGATACGCAGTATTTT. Amino acids: CASSLGVDTQYF. The chain recombines TRBV13 with TRBJ2-3, with D unclear. CDR3 length equals 12 residues. The germline V gene has CDR1 PRHDT and CDR2 FYEKMQ (reference sequence). V lost 0 bases and J lost 5, with 3 bases in between.

V usage is TRBV7-6 and J usage is TRBJ2-7; tentatively, D is TRBD2 (6 bases). The CDR3 is 14 residues long. Germline V gives CDR1 SGHVS, CDR2 FNYEAQ. Trimming removed 3 bases from V and 5 bases from J, with 14 bases in between. For the CDR3, the DNA is TGTGCCAGCAGCTTCTCCGGGGGTCTAGACGAGCAGTACTTC. This encodes CASSFSGGLDEQYF.

Notes on this clone: This sample also contains other DNA sequences that code for the same CDR3. The CDR3 protein is CASSQERVSSYEQYF. The CDR3 bases are TGCGCCAGCAGCCAAGAAAGAGTAAGCTCCTACGAGCAGTACTTC. The V gene is TRBV4-1, the J gene TRBJ2-7; D not certain. Germline CDR1 is MGHRA and CDR2 is YSYEKL. V was pared by 0 bases and J by 0 bases, with 9 bases between. The length of the CDR3 is 15 residues.

The chain carries TRBV5-4 and TRBJ2-1; maybe TRBD2 (6 bases). The V end lost 4 bases, the J end lost 3 bases, and 14 bases lay between the germline ends. CDR1 and CDR2 from the germline V gene are SGHNT and YYREEE (reference sequence). The CDR3 is 15 amino acids. The CDR3 loop reads CASSQLGGIYNEQFF. The CDR3 region has the DNA TGTGCCAGCAGCCAGCTAGGCGGGATCTACAATGAGCAGTTCTTC.

In its sample, this clone was seen once. This chain connects TRBV7-3 to TRBJ1-6; TRBD1 matches at 9 bases. The V and J ends lost 5 bases and 0 bases, in that order; junction bases with no gene match: 14. The germline V gene encodes CDR1 SGHTA and CDR2 FQGTGA. This CDR3 region has 20 residues. CDR3 bases: TGTGCCAGCAGCCTCGTCCCGGGACAGGGTCCCAGCTCCTATAATTCACCCCTCCACTTT. It yields the protein CASSLVPGQGPSSYNSPLHF.

The rearrangement links TRBV28 to TRBJ2-5; no definite D call. Germline assignment: CDR1 MDHEN and CDR2 SYDVKM. Trimming removed 10 bases at V and 2 bases at J, with 11 bases between. The length of the CDR3 is 12 residues. The CDR3 spells CATTPAQETQYF. CDR3 in DNA: TGTGCCACCACCCCGGCGCAAGAGACCCAGTACTTC.

This chain joins TRBV29-1 and TRBJ2-3, with TRBD1 matching 9 bases. Per the germline V gene, CDR1 is SQVTM and CDR2 is ANQGSEA. With 7 bases clipped from V and 9 bases from J, the junction kept 17 bases outside the gene matches. The CDR3 is 15 residues long. For the CDR3, the DNA is TGCAGCGCTAGAGGACAGGGGAGACTTCAGATGACGCAGTATTTT. It yields the protein CSARGQGRLQMTQYF.

CDR3 amino acids: CASSLGLAGINYNEQFF. CDR3 nucleotide sequence: TGTGCCAGTAGTTTAGGACTAGCGGGGATCAATTACAATGAGCAGTTCTTC. J is TRBJ2-1 and V is TRBV19; TRBD2 aligns across 12 bases. CDR3 length: 17 residues. V was pared by 5 bases and J by 4 bases, with 9 bases of the junction left unmatched. Germline V gives CDR1 LNHDA, CDR2 SQIVND (reference sequence).

The rearrangement links TRBV4-1 to TRBJ2-7; D gene uncertain. V lost 0 bases and J 3 bases, leaving 12 bases between the germline ends. The CDR3 is made up of 15 amino acids. The germline gives CDR1 MGHRA, CDR2 YSYEKL. The CDR3 loop is CASSQDANLLYEQYF. CDR3 DNA: TGCGCCAGCAGCCAAGATGCGAACCTCCTCTACGAGCAGTACTTC.

This chain links TRBV5-8 with TRBJ2-3; TRBD2 might be the D (6 bases). V was pared by 0 bases and J by 5 bases, with 19 bases between. This CDR3 spans 17 amino acids. Looked up from germline, CDR1 is SGHTS and CDR2 is YDEGEE. For the CDR3, the DNA is TGTGCCAGCAGCTTGGGGGCTCATGGAGGGCTAGAAGATACGCAGTATTTT. It is translated as CASSLGAHGGLEDTQYF.

V gene TRBV5-6 combines with J gene TRBJ2-1; a possible D gene is TRBD1 (6 bases). Germline V gives CDR1 SGHDT, CDR2 YYEEEE. V was cut by 5 bases and J by 5 bases, with 20 bases left in between. There are 16 residues in the CDR3. The DNA of the CDR3 is TGTGCCAGCAGAACAGGGACCAGGGTCGCGAACAATGAGCAGTTCTTC. The encoded protein is CASRTGTRVANNEQFF.

V and J are TRBV28 and TRBJ2-5; possibly TRBD2 for D (6 bases). V lost 6 bases to trimming and J lost 4 bases, with 18 bases between them. From germline, CDR1 is MDHEN and CDR2 SYDVKM. This CDR3 has 15 amino acids. In nucleotides, the CDR3 is TGTGCCAGCAGCTCCCCCGGGAGACGGGTAGAGACCCAGTACTTC. Translating it yields CASSSPGRRVETQYF.

Written as DNA, the CDR3 is TGTGCCAGCAGACCGGGACAGGGGAGGGTGACAGATACGCAGTATTTT. Encoded protein: CASRPGQGRVTDTQYF. The chain carries TRBV11-3 and TRBJ2-3; 10 bases line up with TRBD1. Germline V gives CDR1 SGHNT, CDR2 YENEEA. The CDR3 covers 16 residues. V lost 6 bases, J lost 3 bases, and 9 bases stayed unmatched.

The V call is TRBV4-2, the J call TRBJ2-1; 11 bases are a match to TRBD2. V shed 0 bases and J 2 bases; nucleotides not matched to a gene: 12. Germline CDR1 and CDR2: LGHNA and YNFKEQ. The CDR3 has 20 residues. The CDR3 bases are TGTGCCAGCAGCCAAGATAGCGGGAGGGCGAGTAGTATCACCTACAATGAGCAGTTCTTC. It yields the protein CASSQDSGRASSITYNEQFF.